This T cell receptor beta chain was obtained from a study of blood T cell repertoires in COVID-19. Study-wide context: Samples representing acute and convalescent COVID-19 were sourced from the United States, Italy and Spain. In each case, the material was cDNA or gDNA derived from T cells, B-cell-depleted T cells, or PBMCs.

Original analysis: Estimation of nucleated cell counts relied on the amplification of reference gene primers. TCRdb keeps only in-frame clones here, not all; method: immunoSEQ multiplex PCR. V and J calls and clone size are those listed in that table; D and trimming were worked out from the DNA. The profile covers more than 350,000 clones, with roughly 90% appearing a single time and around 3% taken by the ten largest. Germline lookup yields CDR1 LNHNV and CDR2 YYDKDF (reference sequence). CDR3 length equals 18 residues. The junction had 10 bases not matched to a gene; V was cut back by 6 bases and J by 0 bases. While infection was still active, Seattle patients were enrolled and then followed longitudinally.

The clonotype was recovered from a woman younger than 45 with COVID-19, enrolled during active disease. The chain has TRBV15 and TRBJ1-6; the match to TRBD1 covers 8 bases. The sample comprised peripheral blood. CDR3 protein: CATSIPGQASSYNSPLHF. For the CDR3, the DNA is TGTGCCACCAGTATACCGGGACAGGCCAGCTCCTATAATTCACCCCTCCACTTT.